The clone carrying this TCR beta chain was counted between two and nine times. The antigen is undetermined. Profiled with immunoSEQ multiplex PCR; TCRdb holds only in-frame clones, not every one. Among roughly 200,000 clones listed, around nine tenths were seen once. The V and J ends lost 0 bases and 6 bases respectively, with 9 bases between them. CDR3 length: 13 residues. Germline V gene lookup returns CDR1 SGDLS and CDR2 YYNGEE. This record belongs to a study of cytomegalovirus exposure and HLA in healthy donors. Study findings and constraints: Cytomegalovirus-associated status was assigned to about 160 TCR beta chains.

Sequenced: PBMCs. This sequence joins TRBV9 and TRBJ1-2; D call uncertain. The origin of this receptor is a man younger than 45 in good health and CMV-seropositive. CDR3 nucleotide sequence: TGTGCCAGCAGCGTAGGGGCCCTCGATGGCTACACCTTC. This gives the protein CASSVGALDGYTF.